The next 2 T cell receptor beta chains were all read from a single sample in a study of tumor-infiltrating lymphocytes in localized non-small cell lung cancer (dated by TCRdb to the early 2020s). Library method: the immunoSEQ multiplex PCR assay. The source is immuneACCESS, and TCRdb retained only in-frame sequences with V and J called. Part of the clones is not carried over; for the studies checked, unresolved V genes explain less than half of this, and the remainder is unexplained. In this sample the table shows about 21,000 clones, 80% of which occur a single time. The top ten clonotypes cover about 3% of the sample. The source material was lung tumor tissue. The receptor source for this set is a human donor with non-small cell lung cancer.

The CDR3 DNA reads TGTGCCAGCAACGAGAAGTACGCCCCGTTCCACGAGCAGTACTTC. Translated: CASNEKYAPFHEQYF. The gene calls are TRBV9 and TRBJ2-7; D is unresolved. The germline gives CDR1 SGDLS, CDR2 YYNGEE. This CDR3 region has 15 residues. The V end was cut by 6 bases, the J end by 5 bases, with 21 bases between.

This clone was observed a single time. The CDR3 DNA reads as TGTGCCAGCAGCCAAGGGTCGGGAGCGTACTCCTACGAGCAGTACTTC. Residues: CASSQGSGAYSYEQYF. This rearrangement joins TRBV14 to TRBJ2-7; TRBD2 might be the D (6 bases). Trimming removed 1 base at V and 0 bases at J, with 13 bases between. From germline, CDR1 is SGHDN and CDR2 FVKESK. This CDR3 contains 16 residues.